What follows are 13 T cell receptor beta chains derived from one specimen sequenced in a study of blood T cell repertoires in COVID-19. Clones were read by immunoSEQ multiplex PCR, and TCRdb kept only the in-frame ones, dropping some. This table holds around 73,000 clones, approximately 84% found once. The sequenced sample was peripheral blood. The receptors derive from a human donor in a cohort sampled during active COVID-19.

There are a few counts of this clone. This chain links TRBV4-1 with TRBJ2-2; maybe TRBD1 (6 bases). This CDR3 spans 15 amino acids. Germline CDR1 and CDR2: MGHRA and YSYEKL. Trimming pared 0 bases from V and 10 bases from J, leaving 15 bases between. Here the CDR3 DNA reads TGCGCCAGCAGCCAAGATCCAGGGGAACACGTGGAGCTGTTTTTT. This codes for CASSQDPGEHVELFF.

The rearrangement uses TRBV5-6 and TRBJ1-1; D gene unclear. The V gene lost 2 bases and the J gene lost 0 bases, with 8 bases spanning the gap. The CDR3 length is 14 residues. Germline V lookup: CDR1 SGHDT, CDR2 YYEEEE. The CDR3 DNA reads TGTGCCAGCAGCTTAGGAGTAATGAACACTGAAGCTTTCTTT. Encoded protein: CASSLGVMNTEAFF.

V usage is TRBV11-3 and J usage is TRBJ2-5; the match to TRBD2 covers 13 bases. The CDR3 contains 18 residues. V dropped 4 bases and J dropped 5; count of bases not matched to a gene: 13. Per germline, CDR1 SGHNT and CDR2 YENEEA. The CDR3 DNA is TGTGCCAGCAGCTCTGATACTAGCGGGGGGGCGGACTTTGAGACCCAGTACTTC. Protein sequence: CASSSDTSGGADFETQYF.

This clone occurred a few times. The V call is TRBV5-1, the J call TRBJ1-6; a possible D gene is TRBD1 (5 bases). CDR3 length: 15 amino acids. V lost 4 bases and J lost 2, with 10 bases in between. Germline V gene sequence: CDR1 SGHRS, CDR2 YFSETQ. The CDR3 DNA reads TGCGCCAGCAGCCCAGGGAACGCCTATAATTCACCCCTCCACTTT. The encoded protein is CASSPGNAYNSPLHF.

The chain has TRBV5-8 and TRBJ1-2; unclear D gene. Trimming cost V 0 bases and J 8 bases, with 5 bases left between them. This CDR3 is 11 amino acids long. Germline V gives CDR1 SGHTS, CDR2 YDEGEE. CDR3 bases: TGTGCCAGCAGCTTGGAGCGGGGCTACACCTTC. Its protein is CASSLERGYTF.

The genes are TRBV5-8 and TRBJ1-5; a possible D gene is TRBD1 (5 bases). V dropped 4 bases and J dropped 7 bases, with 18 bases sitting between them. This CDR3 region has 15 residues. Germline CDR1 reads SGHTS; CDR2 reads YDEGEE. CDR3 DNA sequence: TGTGCCAGCAGCGATGGGACCACCCGGGAGCAGCCCCAGCATTTT. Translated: CASSDGTTREQPQHF.

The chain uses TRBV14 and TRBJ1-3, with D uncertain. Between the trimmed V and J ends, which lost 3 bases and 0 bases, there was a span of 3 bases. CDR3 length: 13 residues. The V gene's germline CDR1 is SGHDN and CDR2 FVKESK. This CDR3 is CASSHYSGNTIYF. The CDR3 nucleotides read TGTGCCAGCAGCCATTACTCTGGAAACACCATATATTTT.

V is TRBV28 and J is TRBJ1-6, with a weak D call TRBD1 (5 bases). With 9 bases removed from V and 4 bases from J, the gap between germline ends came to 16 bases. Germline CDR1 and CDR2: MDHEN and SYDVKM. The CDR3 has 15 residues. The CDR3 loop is CASGEQENYNSPLHF. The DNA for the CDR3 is TGTGCCAGTGGAGAACAGGAGAATTATAATTCACCCCTCCACTTT.

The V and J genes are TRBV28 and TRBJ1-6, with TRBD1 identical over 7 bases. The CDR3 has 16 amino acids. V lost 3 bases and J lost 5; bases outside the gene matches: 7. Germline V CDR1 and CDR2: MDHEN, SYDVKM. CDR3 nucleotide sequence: TGTGCCAGCAGTTTGAACAGGGGAAAAAATAATTCACCCCTCCACTTT. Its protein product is CASSLNRGKNNSPLHF. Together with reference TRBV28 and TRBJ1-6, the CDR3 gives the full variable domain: DVKVTQSSRYLVKRTGEKVFLECVQDMDHENMFWYRQDPGLGLRLIYFSYDVKMKEKGDIPEGYSVSREKKERFSLILESASTNQTSMYLCASSLNRGKNNSPLHFGNGTRLTVT.

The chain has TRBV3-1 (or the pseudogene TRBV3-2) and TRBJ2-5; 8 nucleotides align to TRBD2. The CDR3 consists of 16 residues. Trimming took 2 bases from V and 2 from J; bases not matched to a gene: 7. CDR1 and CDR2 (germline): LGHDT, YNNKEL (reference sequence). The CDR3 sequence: CASSQSPTGGQETQYF. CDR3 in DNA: TGTGCCAGCAGCCAAAGCCCCACGGGGGGGCAAGAGACCCAGTACTTC.

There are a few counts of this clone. CDR3 sequence (DNA): TGCGCCAGCAGCCAACGGGGGGGGTCCGGGGAGCTGTTTTTT. Amino acids: CASSQRGGSGELFF. The V call is TRBV4-3, the J call TRBJ2-2; 8 nucleotides align to TRBD2. The CDR3 is 14 residues long. From germline, CDR1 is LGHNA and CDR2 YSLEER. With V trimmed by 2 bases and J by 6 bases, 2 bases remained unmatched.

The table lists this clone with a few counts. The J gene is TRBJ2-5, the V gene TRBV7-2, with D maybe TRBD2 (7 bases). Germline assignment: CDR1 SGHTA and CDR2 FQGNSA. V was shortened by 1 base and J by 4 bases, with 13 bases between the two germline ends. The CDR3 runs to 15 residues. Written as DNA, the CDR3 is TGTGCCAGCAGCTTAGGCAGGGGAGGGCGAGAGACCCAGTACTTC. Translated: CASSLGRGGRETQYF.

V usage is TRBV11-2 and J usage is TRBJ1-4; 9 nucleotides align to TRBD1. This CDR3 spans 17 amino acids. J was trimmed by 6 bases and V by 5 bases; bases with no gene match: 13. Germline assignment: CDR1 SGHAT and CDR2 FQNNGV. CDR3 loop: CASSPPKGQGGHEKLFF. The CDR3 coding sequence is TGTGCCAGCAGCCCCCCAAAGGGACAGGGTGGGCATGAAAAACTGTTTTTT.